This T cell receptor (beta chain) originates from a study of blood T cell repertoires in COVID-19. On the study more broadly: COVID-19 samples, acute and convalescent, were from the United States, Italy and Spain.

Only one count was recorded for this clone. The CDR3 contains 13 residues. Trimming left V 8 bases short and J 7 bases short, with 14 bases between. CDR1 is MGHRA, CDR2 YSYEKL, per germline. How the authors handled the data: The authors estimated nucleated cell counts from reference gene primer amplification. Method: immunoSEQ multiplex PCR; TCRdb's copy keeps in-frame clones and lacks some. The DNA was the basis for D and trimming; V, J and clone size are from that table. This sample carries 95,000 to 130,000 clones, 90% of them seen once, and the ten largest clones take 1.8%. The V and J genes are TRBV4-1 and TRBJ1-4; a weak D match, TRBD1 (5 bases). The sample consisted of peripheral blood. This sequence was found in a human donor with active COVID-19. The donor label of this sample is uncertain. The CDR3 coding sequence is TGCGCCAGCCTCGCAGGGAACGGTGAAAAACTGTTTTTT. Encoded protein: CASLAGNGEKLFF.